The rows below give T cell receptor beta chains drawn from one sample of a study of OX40 agonist ivuxolimab in advanced cancers. Produced via immunoSEQ multiplex PCR; TCRdb's table is partial and in-frame only. The sample shows some 100,000 clones, around 80% of them seen only once. Source: CD4+ or CD8+ T cells sorted from blood, taken in a trial of the OX40 agonist ivuxolimab. These receptors came from an adult with an advanced solid tumor such as melanoma, head and neck, liver or kidney cancer. The CDR3 runs from the conserved cysteine through the conserved F or W. A D gene is named only where the DNA matches it firmly. Where a row states a size, it is once, few, many or the class of an expanded clone; other rows omit it.

TRBD1	TRBV7-9	.	TRBJ2-3	CASRDKGARSTDTQYF	TGTGCCAGCAGAGACAAGGGGGCCCGTAGCACAGATACGCAGTATTTT
.	TRBV30	.	TRBJ1-1	CAWGNTEAFF	TGTGCCTGGGGAAACACTGAAGCTTTCTTT
.	TRBV5-8	once	TRBJ2-5	CASSRRAVETQYF	TGTGCCAGCAGCCGGAGGGCAGTTGAGACCCAGTACTTC
.	TRBV6-1	.	TRBJ2-1	CASSGSGTPSSYNEQFF	TGTGCCAGCAGTGGCTCCGGGACACCGAGCTCCTACAATGAGCAGTTCTTC
.	TRBV27	.	TRBJ2-7	CASSLSSGLGEQYF	TGTGCCAGCAGTTTATCATCCGGGCTGGGCGAGCAGTACTTC
.	TRBV5-5	.	TRBJ2-7	CASNPSTVSSSYEQYF	TGTGCCAGCAACCCCTCCACAGTGTCTAGCTCCTACGAGCAGTACTTC
.	TRBV6-1	.	TRBJ1-2	CASSEAGHGYTF	TGTGCCAGCAGTGAAGCTGGGCATGGCTACACCTTC
TRBD2	TRBV9	once	TRBJ2-2	CASSVGTSFDTGELFF	TGTGCCAGCAGCGTAGGGACTAGTTTTGACACCGGGGAGCTGTTTTTT
TRBD1	TRBV30	few	TRBJ1-1	CAWSGDRGSTEAFF	TGTGCCTGGAGTGGAGACAGGGGGAGTACTGAAGCTTTCTTT
TRBD2	TRBV7-9	.	TRBJ2-7	CASSFISGGLNEQYF	TGTGCCAGCAGCTTTATAAGCGGGGGGTTGAACGAGCAGTACTTC
TRBD1	TRBV18	.	TRBJ2-7	CASSPGTGNHEQYF	TGTGCCAGCTCTCCCGGGACAGGGAATCACGAGCAGTACTTC
.	TRBV12-5	once	TRBJ1-1	CASGLVNRDVTEAFF	TGTGCTAGTGGTTTGGTCAACAGGGATGTCACTGAAGCTTTCTTT
TRBD2	TRBV14	.	TRBJ2-3	CASRTSGISTDTQYF	TGTGCCAGCAGAACTAGCGGCATTAGCACAGATACGCAGTATTTT
TRBD1	TRBV5-1	.	TRBJ1-1	CASSQTQGAYEAFF	TGCGCCAGCAGCCAAACGCAGGGGGCATATGAAGCTTTCTTT
TRBD1	TRBV5-6	once	TRBJ1-6	CASSFRLTGENNSPLHF	TGTGCCAGCAGCTTCAGGTTGACAGGGGAAAATAATTCACCCCTCCACTTT
TRBD1	TRBV7-6	.	TRBJ2-7	CASSSRPGQESSYEQYF	TGTGCCAGCAGCTCCCGACCCGGACAGGAGAGCTCCTACGAGCAGTACTTC
TRBD2	TRBV6-6	.	TRBJ2-2	CASSLTSGSGELFF	TGTGCCAGCAGCTTGACTAGCGGGAGCGGGGAGCTGTTTTTT
.	TRBV4-2	.	TRBJ1-1	CASSPPGAPTEAFF	TGTGCCAGCAGTCCTCCGGGGGCCCCCACTGAAGCTTTCTTT
TRBD1	TRBV9	few	TRBJ1-1	CASSAGQARGGAFF	TGTGCCAGCAGCGCCGGACAGGCTCGAGGGGGAGCTTTCTTT
.	TRBV2	.	TRBJ1-5	CASRPRESSNQLQHF	TGTGCCAGCAGGCCCCGGGAGAGTAGCAATCAGCTCCAGCATTTT
TRBD1	TRBV18	.	TRBJ1-1	CASSPPGQNRKAEAFF	TGTGCCAGCTCACCACCGGGACAGAATAGAAAGGCTGAAGCTTTCTTT
.	TRBV5-4	.	TRBJ2-4	CASRPGGPGENIQYF	TGTGCCAGCAGGCCCGGAGGCCCGGGGGAAAACATTCAGTACTTC
.	TRBV29-1	.	TRBJ1-1	CSGDGGRGAFF	TGCAGCGGAGACGGGGGGCGAGGAGCTTTCTTT
TRBD1	TRBV5-1	.	TRBJ2-7	CASSFEGTGWYPYEQYF	TGCGCCAGCAGCTTTGAGGGGACAGGTTGGTACCCGTACGAGCAGTACTTC
.	TRBV9	.	TRBJ1-2	CASSDLYGYTF	TGTGCCAGCAGCGATCTCTATGGCTACACCTTC
TRBD1	TRBV5-1	.	TRBJ2-5	CASSSTGPGETQYF	TGCGCCAGCAGCTCGACAGGGCCGGGAGAGACCCAGTACTTC
.	TRBV6-1	.	TRBJ1-2	CASSGDRSFEGYTF	TGTGCCAGCAGTGGGGACCGCTCCTTTGAAGGCTACACCTTC
TRBD2	TRBV11-2	.	TRBJ2-1	CASSQTSGDYNEQFF	TGTGCCAGCAGCCAAACTAGCGGGGACTACAATGAGCAGTTCTTC
.	TRBV25-1	.	TRBJ1-2	CASSEGSLPQGSYGYTF	TGTGCCAGCAGTGAAGGGTCGTTGCCCCAGGGATCCTATGGCTACACCTTC
.	TRBV10-3	.	TRBJ2-1	CAISESGGHSNEQFF	TGTGCCATCAGTGAGTCGGGGGGCCATTCGAATGAGCAGTTCTTC
TRBD2	TRBV11-3	.	TRBJ2-7	CASSPSGTYEQYF	TGTGCCAGCAGCCCTAGCGGGACCTACGAGCAGTACTTC
TRBD1	TRBV4-2	.	TRBJ1-4	CASSPRGHDYEKLFF	TGTGCCAGCAGCCCAAGGGGGCATGATTATGAAAAACTGTTTTTT
.	TRBV9	.	TRBJ2-2	CASSTDLQGWNTGELFF	TGTGCCAGCAGCACCGACCTCCAGGGTTGGAACACCGGGGAGCTGTTTTTT
.	TRBV28	.	TRBJ1-4	CASKNPLWTNEKLFF	TGTGCCAGCAAAAACCCACTTTGGACTAATGAAAAACTGTTTTTT
TRBD2	TRBV19	.	TRBJ2-7	CASSPTSGGNEQYF	TGTGCCAGTAGCCCGACTAGCGGGGGGAACGAGCAGTACTTC
.	TRBV21-1	.	TRBJ2-7	CASSNRTDPYEQYF	TGTGCCAGCAGCAACCGGACGGACCCCTACGAGCAGTACTTC
.	TRBV12-5	.	TRBJ2-7	CASALSGSYEQYF	TGTGCTAGTGCCCTTAGCGGCTCCTACGAGCAGTACTTC
.	TRBV30	.	TRBJ2-7	CAWSIPGQGAYEQYF	TGTGCCTGGAGTATACCGGGACAAGGAGCCTACGAGCAGTACTTC
.	TRBV30	.	TRBJ2-1	CAWTAGAINEQFF	TGTGCCTGGACCGCGGGGGCTATTAATGAGCAGTTCTTC
.	TRBV30	.	TRBJ1-5	CAWGTGTSNQPQHF	TGTGCCTGGGGAACCGGGACATCCAATCAGCCCCAGCATTTT
.	TRBV6-6	.	TRBJ1-1	CASSYGGVGDTEAFF	TGTGCCAGCAGTTACGGTGGGGTGGGTGATACTGAAGCTTTCTTT
.	TRBV7-7	.	TRBJ2-2	CASSLGTGAGELFF	TGTGCCAGCAGCTTAGGAACCGGAGCCGGGGAGCTGTTTTTT
TRBD2	TRBV4-1	.	TRBJ2-3	CASSQNSGGGTDTQYF	TGCGCCAGCAGCCAGAATAGCGGGGGTGGCACAGATACGCAGTATTTT
.	TRBV29-1	.	TRBJ2-7	CSVEVWGVTYEQYF	TGCAGCGTTGAAGTTTGGGGGGTAACCTACGAGCAGTACTTC
.	TRBV2	medium-sized	TRBJ1-1	CASRQSAAFF	TGTGCCAGCAGACAGTCGGCAGCTTTCTTT
.	TRBV14	.	TRBJ1-1	CASSQDPTGNTEAFF	TGTGCCAGCAGCCAAGACCCGACAGGGAACACTGAAGCTTTCTTT
.	TRBV19	.	TRBJ1-2	CASSTTGESRSYNYGYTF	TGTGCCAGTAGTACGACAGGAGAATCTCGATCTTACAACTATGGCTACACCTTC
TRBD1	TRBV7-6	.	TRBJ1-4	CASSSGQGEEKLFF	TGTGCCAGCAGCTCAGGACAGGGCGAAGAAAAACTGTTTTTT
TRBD1	TRBV27	.	TRBJ1-2	CASSLSGGGYGYTF	TGTGCCAGCAGCCTTTCAGGGGGCGGCTATGGCTACACCTTC
TRBD2	TRBV12-5	.	TRBJ2-3	CASGFGLAGDTQYF	TGTGCTAGTGGTTTTGGGCTAGCGGGAGATACGCAGTATTTT
TRBD2	TRBV7-3	.	TRBJ2-3	CASTLLGTSGGSTDTQYF	TGTGCCAGCACCCTCCTGGGGACTAGCGGGGGAAGCACAGATACGCAGTATTTT
TRBD2	TRBV19	few	TRBJ2-3	CASSVSSAGGFGGQYF	TGTGCCAGTAGTGTTTCCTCGGCGGGGGGCTTTGGGGGGCAGTATTTT
TRBD1	TRBV29-1	.	TRBJ1-2	CSVGTGSSYGYTF	TGCAGCGTTGGGACAGGGTCGAGCTATGGCTACACCTTC
TRBD2	TRBV5-4	.	TRBJ2-5	CASSTPSGEQETQYF	TGTGCCAGCAGCACCCCTAGCGGAGAACAAGAGACCCAGTACTTC
.	TRBV15	.	TRBJ1-1	CATSRDMGTTEAFF	TGTGCCACCAGCAGAGATATGGGGACCACTGAAGCTTTCTTT
.	TRBV18	.	TRBJ1-5	CASSPRTSPNQPQHF	TGTGCCAGCTCACCGAGAACGAGTCCCAATCAGCCCCAGCATTTT
.	TRBV4-2	.	TRBJ1-4	CASSQEGGGGGATNEKLFF	TGTGCCAGCAGCCAAGAAGGGGGGGGAGGGGGAGCAACTAATGAAAAACTGTTTTTT
.	TRBV27	.	TRBJ1-1	CASSLLPGVNTEAFF	TGTGCCAGCAGTTTGTTGCCCGGGGTGAACACTGAAGCTTTCTTT
.	TRBV6-5	.	TRBJ1-3	CASSSYGGQFGNTIYF	TGTGCCAGCAGTTCTTACGGGGGGCAATTTGGAAACACCATATATTTT
TRBD1	TRBV7-2	.	TRBJ2-7	CASSINRGRHEQYF	TGTGCCAGTAGCATCAACAGGGGGAGGCACGAGCAGTACTTC